This passage covers 12 T cell receptor beta chains from one sample sequenced in a study of blood T cell repertoires in COVID-19. Clones were read by immunoSEQ multiplex PCR, and TCRdb kept only the in-frame ones, dropping some. This table has 100,000 or so clones, 80% appearing once. Material: peripheral blood. The receptors derive from a woman in her 70s with acute or convalescent COVID-19.

The chain is built from TRBV7-2 and TRBJ1-3, with D unresolved. The germline CDR1 and CDR2 sequences are SGHTA and FQGNSA. The CDR3 spans 15 residues. Trimming took 1 base from V and 0 from J, leaving 7 bases between them. The CDR3 region is CASSLERLSGNTIYF. In DNA, the CDR3 is TGTGCCAGCAGCTTAGAGCGGCTCTCTGGAAACACCATATATTTT.

The chain joins TRBV5-6 to TRBJ2-5, with 9 positions matching TRBD1. The CDR3 contains 13 residues. Germline V gene sequence: CDR1 SGHDT, CDR2 YYEEEE. After removal of 3 bases from V and 5 bases from J, the junction contained 2 bases not matched to a gene. This CDR3 reads CASSSGQGETQYF. The CDR3, as DNA: TGTGCCAGCAGCTCAGGACAGGGGGAGACCCAGTACTTC.

The DNA of the CDR3 is TGTGCCGAAACTGATAGCCCCTATGGCTACACCTTC. Translation: CAETDSPYGYTF. V usage is TRBV30 and J usage is TRBJ1-2; D gene ambiguous. Germline assignment: CDR1 GTSNPN and CDR2 SVGIG (reference sequence). The CDR3 has 12 residues. Trimming took off 8 bases at V and 4 bases at J, with 14 bases between the two ends.

This chain joins TRBV3-1 (or the pseudogene TRBV3-2) and TRBJ1-5; tentative D call: TRBD1 (5 bases). The germline V and J ends were trimmed by 4 bases and 6 bases, with 10 bases remaining between them. Germline loops: CDR1 LGHDT, CDR2 YNNKEL (reference sequence). The CDR3 loop spans 13 amino acids. Here the CDR3 reads CASSPQGGQPQHF. The CDR3 DNA reads TGTGCCAGCAGCCCTCAGGGAGGTCAGCCCCAGCATTTT.

The chain is built from TRBV9 and TRBJ2-1; 12 bases match TRBD2. The CDR3 runs to 20 residues. The V gene's germline CDR1 is SGDLS and CDR2 YYNGEE. V shed 3 bases and J 0 bases; nucleotides not matched to a gene: 13. For the CDR3, the DNA is TGTGCCAGCAGCGCCCCATCTCTAGCGGGGGGGCCGAACTCCTACAATGAGCAGTTCTTC. Translation: CASSAPSLAGGPNSYNEQFF. The full variable domain, in which reference TRBV9 and TRBJ2-1 provide the parts outside the CDR3, is DSGVTQTPKHLITATGQRVTLRCSPRSGDLSVYWYQQSLDQGLQFLIQYYNGEERAKGNILERFSAQQFPDLHSELNLSSLELGDSALYFCASSAPSLAGGPNSYNEQFFGPGTRLTVL.

In this sample, this clone turned up once. V is TRBV19 and J is TRBJ2-5, with TRBD2 matching over 8 bases. This CDR3 region has 16 residues. J gave up 0 bases and V 3 bases, and 6 bases lay outside the gene matches. Germline-derived CDR1 and CDR2 are LNHDA and SQIVND (reference sequence). The CDR3 DNA reads TGTGCCAGTAGTATCAGGGGCGGGGGGTACCAAGAGACCCAGTACTTC. This encodes CASSIRGGGYQETQYF. The full variable domain, completed using reference TRBV19 and TRBJ2-5, is DGGITQSPKYLFRKEGQNVTLSCEQNLNHDAMYWYRQDPGQGLRLIYYSQIVNDFQKGDIAEGYSVSREKKESFPLTVTSAQKNPTAFYLCASSIRGGGYQETQYFGPGTRLLVL.

The rearrangement uses TRBV10-1 and TRBJ2-3; 9 nucleotides align to TRBD1. CDR1 and CDR2 (germline): WNHNN, SYGVQD (reference sequence). Trimming cost V 6 bases and J 1 base; bases outside gene matches: 8. The length of the CDR3 is 16 residues. CDR3 residues: CASRTDRGYRTDTQYF. The CDR3 nucleotides are TGCGCCAGCAGGACCGACAGGGGGTATCGCACAGATACGCAGTATTTT.

The rearrangement links TRBV9 to TRBJ2-3, with 10 bases fitting TRBD1. This CDR3 is built from 16 residues. The germline V gene has CDR1 SGDLS and CDR2 YYNGEE. The junction had 4 bases not matched to a gene; V was cut back by 3 bases and J by 0 bases. The CDR3 DNA follows: TGTGCCAGCAGCGCCAGACAGGGGGCTAGCACAGATACGCAGTATTTT. Amino acid sequence: CASSARQGASTDTQYF. The full variable domain, with the rest looked up from reference TRBV9 and TRBJ2-3, is DSGVTQTPKHLITATGQRVTLRCSPRSGDLSVYWYQQSLDQGLQFLIQYYNGEERAKGNILERFSAQQFPDLHSELNLSSLELGDSALYFCASSARQGASTDTQYFGPGTRLTVL.

The chain has TRBV5-1 and TRBJ1-4, with unresolved D. With 0 bases removed from V and 7 bases from J, the gap between germline ends came to 19 bases. Germline V lookup: CDR1 SGHRS, CDR2 YFSETQ. This CDR3 contains 17 residues. The CDR3 spells CASSLARISTTGEKLFF. The DNA for the CDR3 is TGCGCCAGCAGCTTGGCCCGGATTTCAACGACGGGTGAAAAACTGTTTTTT.

The chain couples TRBV6-1 to TRBJ1-3, with 7 bases matching TRBD1. The J segment lost 3 bases and the V segment lost 3 bases, leaving 14 bases of the junction unmatched. Germline V CDR1 and CDR2: MNHNS, SASEGT. The CDR3 spans 18 residues. The CDR3: CASSDPASQGKGGNTIYF. As DNA, the CDR3 is TGTGCCAGCAGTGATCCAGCCTCACAGGGGAAGGGTGGAAACACCATATATTTT.

CDR3 region: CASSEVPGSGNTIYF. DNA of the CDR3: TGTGCCAGCAGTGAAGTTCCAGGCTCTGGAAACACCATATATTTT. This chain links TRBV6-1 with TRBJ1-3; no clear D gene. V was pared by 1 base and J by 0 bases, with 7 bases between. CDR3 size: 15 residues. In germline, CDR1 is MNHNS, CDR2 SASEGT.

This clone was observed once. V and J are TRBV19 and TRBJ2-3, with 12 nucleotides matching TRBD2. This CDR3 has 17 amino acids. Trimming removed 1 base from V and 5 bases from J; junction bases left unmatched: 7. Germline V gene sequence: CDR1 LNHDA, CDR2 SQIVND (reference sequence). CDR3 DNA sequence: TGTGCCAGTAGTATAGCCCCTAGCGGGGGGGCCCGAGATACGCAGTATTTT. It codes for CASSIAPSGGARDTQYF.